This T cell receptor (beta chain) was recorded in a study of blood T cell repertoires in COVID-19. Comment on this clone: This same CDR3 is encoded by further DNA sequences in the sample.

Only in-frame clones appear in the TCRdb table, and some are missing; sequencing was by immunoSEQ multiplex PCR. The sample carries fewer than 300,000 clones, 84% recorded once. Trimming took 2 bases from V and 0 from J, leaving 11 bases between them. CDR1 SGDLS and CDR2 YYNGEE come from the germline V gene. The CDR3 is made up of 15 amino acids. The genes are TRBV9 and TRBJ1-1; D gene unclear. Sequenced sample: peripheral blood. This receptor was obtained from a human donor with COVID-19, enrolled during active disease. The donor label of this sample is uncertain. CDR3 bases: TGTGCCAGCAGCGTCCTGGGAGCATTGAACACTGAAGCTTTCTTT. Its translation is CASSVLGALNTEAFF.